This record concerns one T cell receptor beta chain sequence. The data stem from a study of cytomegalovirus exposure and HLA in healthy donors. The PCR ran on 60 Vbeta and 13 Jbeta primers. The assay was immunoSEQ multiplex PCR, and TCRdb's table has in-frame clones only and misses some. The repertoire holds some 150,000 clones, with roughly 73% as singletons. Germline V CDR1 and CDR2: LNHNV, YYDKDF (reference sequence). Deletions cut 1 base from V and 0 bases from J, with 15 bases between. This CDR3 has 17 amino acids. The chain uses TRBV15 and TRBJ1-2; TRBD1 is a possible D gene (6 bases). Sequencing was performed on PBMCs. This sequence was found in a man aged 40-49 years in good health and CMV-seronegative. CDR3 in amino acids: CATSRGLDSGSNYGYTF. The DNA for the CDR3 is TGTGCCACCAGCAGAGGTCTGGACAGCGGCTCTAACTATGGCTACACCTTC.